These 29 T cell receptor beta chains were all obtained from the same sample, sequenced in a study of identical twins. TCRdb fed the 5' RACE reads into MiXCR, producing one record per CDR3 protein. The sample yields more than 400,000 distinct CDR3 sequences, over 12% seen once. A further study also used this sample, focusing on yellow fever vaccine responses in identical twins.

Specimen: CD4+ T cells sorted from blood. The receptors stem from a woman aged 18-29 years in good health.

This clonotype was observed a handful of times. This sequence joins TRBV28 and TRBJ2-7; 10 nucleotides align to TRBD1. Losses at the gene ends were 8 bases for V and 6 bases for J; bases not matched to a gene: 7. This CDR3 is 13 amino acids long. Looked up from germline, CDR1 is MDHEN and CDR2 is SYDVKM. The chain's CDR3 is CASHRQGAIEQYF. Written as DNA, the CDR3 is TGTGCCAGCCACCGACAGGGGGCAATCGAGCAGTACTTC.

The V call is TRBV5-6, the J call TRBJ2-3; D not certain. V was shortened by 0 bases and J by 2 bases, with 7 bases between the two germline ends. This CDR3 has 14 residues. Germline assignment: CDR1 SGHDT and CDR2 YYEEEE. CDR3 protein: CASSLAVDTDTQYF. CDR3 coding DNA: TGTGCCAGCAGCTTGGCGGTGGACACAGATACGCAGTATTTT.

The chain carries TRBV20-1 and TRBJ2-1, with D possibly matching TRBD1 (5 bases). V lost 3 bases and J 9 bases, leaving 12 bases between the germline ends. The germline V gene encodes CDR1 DFQATT and CDR2 SNEGSKA (reference sequence). The CDR3 extends over 12 amino acids. The CDR3 DNA reads as TGCAGTGCTAGGTGGACACACGGTGAGCAGTTCTTC. This gives the protein CSARWTHGEQFF.

This clonotype came up a few times. This chain links TRBV3-1 with TRBJ2-2; possible D gene TRBD1, 6 bases. CDR3 size: 16 residues. Germline loops: CDR1 LGHDT, CDR2 YNNKEL (reference sequence). Between the trimmed V and J ends, which lost 0 bases and 4 bases, there was a span of 12 bases. CDR3 DNA: TGTGCCAGCAGCCAAGAGAGGAGCAGGGGCACCGGGGAGCTGTTTTTT. It is translated as CASSQERSRGTGELFF.

In this sample, this clonotype turned up a few times. This sequence joins TRBV13 and TRBJ2-1; no reliable D call. Per the germline V gene, CDR1 is PRHDT and CDR2 is FYEKMQ (reference sequence). The CDR3 totals 12 residues. Trimming removed 5 bases at V and 6 bases at J, with 8 bases between. The CDR3 DNA is TGTGCCAGCAGCGTCCGGGCCAATGAGCAGTTCTTC. Its protein is CASSVRANEQFF.

This rearrangement joins TRBV10-3 to TRBJ2-3, with TRBD2 matching 8 bases. Germline V CDR1 and CDR2: ENHRY, SYGVKD. CDR3 length: 14 amino acids. V lost 6 bases to trimming and J lost 3 bases; unmatched junction nucleotides: 5. The CDR3, as DNA: TGTGCCATCAGCTCGGGACTAGAGACAGATACGCAGTATTTT. It translates to CAISSGLETDTQYF.

This clonotype was detected only a few times. The chain combines TRBV3-1 with TRBJ1-1; D remains unclear. The V end lost 3 bases, the J end lost 0 bases, and 8 bases lay between the germline ends. CDR3 length equals 14 residues. Germline V gene sequence: CDR1 LGHDT, CDR2 YNNKEL (reference sequence). In nucleotides, the CDR3 is TGTGCCAGCAGCCAGTCAATTTTGAACACTGAAGCTTTCTTT. Its translation is CASSQSILNTEAFF.

In this sample, this clonotype turned up many times. The V gene is TRBV5-5, the J gene TRBJ2-3; 8 bases match TRBD2. The CDR3 totals 15 residues. Losses at the gene ends were 3 bases for V and 4 bases for J; bases not matched to a gene: 7. Germline assignment: CDR1 SGHKS and CDR2 YYEKEE (reference sequence). CDR3 coding DNA: TGTGCCAGCAGCTACTTAGCGGGATGGGCAGATACGCAGTATTTT. It encodes CASSYLAGWADTQYF.

The chain combines TRBV9 with TRBJ2-2; 9 nucleotides align to TRBD1. Losses at the gene ends were 3 bases for V and 3 bases for J; bases not matched to a gene: 9. The germline V gene has CDR1 SGDLS and CDR2 YYNGEE. The CDR3 is 17 amino acids. Here the CDR3 DNA reads TGTGCCAGCAGCGCTCACGGGACAGGGCTTTACACCGGGGAGCTGTTTTTT. This encodes CASSAHGTGLYTGELFF.

This clonotype showed up many times. This sequence joins TRBV12-3 or TRBV12-4 and TRBJ1-5; 7 nucleotides agree with TRBD1. Unmatched junction bases numbered 3, after V lost 1 base and J lost 3 bases. The CDR3 length is 15 residues. The CDR3 nucleotides are TGTGCCAGCAGTTTAGGAGGGACAGCCAATCAGCCCCAGCATTTT. Translating gives CASSLGGTANQPQHF.

This chain connects TRBV23-1 to TRBJ2-7; D perhaps matches TRBD2 (6 bases). TRBV23-1 is assigned to the ORF class and has an uncertain function. V lost 4 bases and J lost 6, with 7 bases in between. The CDR3 has 11 amino acids. CDR3 sequence: CASSRRGEQYV. As DNA, the CDR3 is TGCGCCAGCAGTCGGCGGGGCGAGCAGTACGTC.

This chain connects TRBV7-9 to TRBJ2-2; D may match TRBD1 or TRBD2 (5 bases each). CDR1 is SEHNR, CDR2 FQNEAQ, per germline (reference sequence). The V end was cut by 6 bases, the J end by 0 bases, with 14 bases between. This CDR3 is built from 16 residues. Here the CDR3 reads CASSPGMGANTGELFF. The CDR3, as DNA: TGTGCCAGCAGTCCCGGGATGGGGGCGAACACCGGGGAGCTGTTTTTT.

The V and J genes are TRBV18 and TRBJ1-1, with D tentatively TRBD1 (5 bases). CDR1 and CDR2 from the germline V gene are KGHSH and LQKENI. CDR3 size: 15 residues. V shed 4 bases and J shed 4 bases, with 16 bases lying between them. CDR3 DNA sequence: TGTGCCAGCTCACTGGGGGGAGGTAGGACCACTGAAGCTTTCTTT. This sequence encodes CASSLGGGRTTEAFF.

The genes are TRBV5-1 and TRBJ2-4; TRBD2 might be the D (5 bases). The V gene's germline CDR1 is SGHRS and CDR2 YFSETQ. This CDR3 has 17 residues. Trimming removed 4 bases at V and 1 base at J, with 18 bases between. The CDR3 DNA reads TGCGCCAGCAGCCCGCTACTAATTGGAGGCGCCAAAAACATTCAGTACTTC. Its protein is CASSPLLIGGAKNIQYF. Looking up the rest from reference TRBV5-1 and TRBJ2-4 gives the full variable domain: KAGVTQTPRYLIKTRGQQVTLSCSPISGHRSVSWYQQTPGQGLQFLFEYFSETQRNKGNFPGRFSGRQFSNSRSEMNVSTLELGDSALYLCASSPLLIGGAKNIQYFGAGTRLSVL.

DNA for the CDR3: TGTGCCAGCAGGAGTTTGGGGACCGGGGAGCTGTTTTTT. Its protein is CASRSLGTGELFF. The V gene is TRBV6-1, the J gene TRBJ2-2, with unresolved D. This CDR3 has 13 residues. CDR1 and CDR2 (germline): MNHNS, SASEGT. V lost 6 bases and J lost 5, with 10 bases in between.

A note on this clonotype: This CDR3 fails to terminate in the conserved phenylalanine or tryptophan, so it likely reflects a read error. The chain carries TRBV5-1 and TRBJ2-2; D ambiguous. This CDR3 contains 13 residues. Per germline, CDR1 SGHRS and CDR2 YFSETQ. V lost 3 bases to trimming and J lost 5 bases, with 8 bases between them. CDR3 coding DNA: TGCGCCAGCAGCTCGACCGAGACCGGGGAGCTGTTTTCT. Encoded protein: CASSSTETGELFS.

This clonotype was seen many times. The gene calls are TRBV7-8 and TRBJ1-1, with unresolved D. Trimming shortened V by 4 bases and J by 5 bases, and 14 bases separated the two germline ends. Germline-derived CDR1 and CDR2 are SGHVS and FQNEAQ. The CDR3 runs to 14 residues. CDR3 sequence: CASSSGIRATEAFF. Here the CDR3 DNA reads TGTGCCAGCAGCTCCGGGATCCGGGCAACTGAAGCTTTCTTT.

This clonotype was seen more than once but under ten times. The chain joins TRBV7-3 to TRBJ2-3; 9 bases are shared with TRBD2. CDR1 SGHTA and CDR2 FQGTGA come from the germline V gene. V gave up 7 bases and J gave up 4 bases; unmatched junction bases: 9. There are 15 residues in the CDR3. CDR3 DNA: TGTGCCAGCATAGATCGGCGGGAGGGTTCAGATACGCAGTATTTT. It specifies CASIDRREGSDTQYF.

J is TRBJ2-7 and V is TRBV27; D is possibly TRBD2 (7 bases). Germline lookup yields CDR1 MNHEY and CDR2 SMNVEV (reference sequence). Trimming cost V 7 bases and J 1 base, with 17 bases left between them. The CDR3 loop spans 15 amino acids. For the CDR3, the DNA is TGTGCCAGCACCATGTGGGGGGGCCGTTCCTACGAGCAGTACTTC. Its protein product is CASTMWGGRSYEQYF.

V and J are TRBV5-1 and TRBJ1-4; TRBD1 might be the D (5 bases). V dropped 4 bases and J dropped 7 bases, with 20 bases sitting between them. Looked up from germline, CDR1 is SGHRS and CDR2 is YFSETQ. CDR3 size: 16 residues. CDR3 region: CASSPLAGTGVEKLFF. The CDR3 DNA reads TGCGCCAGCAGCCCTCTAGCTGGGACCGGAGTTGAAAAACTGTTTTTT.

The V gene is TRBV7-2, the J gene TRBJ2-1, with D hard to call. V was pared by 1 base and J by 0 bases, with 13 bases between. CDR1 and CDR2 (germline): SGHTA, FQGNSA. This CDR3 has 17 amino acids. CDR3 amino acids: CASSLVWRLSSYNEQFF. In DNA form, the CDR3 reads TGTGCCAGCAGCTTAGTTTGGCGCCTGAGCTCCTACAATGAGCAGTTCTTC.

This clonotype has a count of ten or more. The chain employs TRBV5-1 and TRBJ1-6; TRBD1 matches 7 bases. The CDR3 sequence is 13 residues long. Germline CDR1 and CDR2: SGHRS and YFSETQ. The ends lost 4 bases at V and 9 bases at J; junction bases unmatched: 4. As DNA, the CDR3 is TGCGCCAGCAGCCGGGACAGTGTTTCACCCCTCCACTTT. This sequence encodes CASSRDSVSPLHF.

This sequence joins TRBV12-3 or TRBV12-4 and TRBJ1-5, with 8 bases matching TRBD1. CDR3 length: 15 amino acids. J gave up 3 bases and V 1 base, and 2 bases lay outside the gene matches. The CDR3, as DNA: TGTGCCAGCAGTTTAGGGGACAGGCCCAATCAGCCCCAGCATTTT. Its protein is CASSLGDRPNQPQHF.

This rearrangement joins TRBV9 to TRBJ2-1; 7 nucleotides agree with TRBD2. Germline lookup yields CDR1 SGDLS and CDR2 YYNGEE. This CDR3 region has 13 residues. V gave up 3 bases and J gave up 7 bases; unmatched junction bases: 4. CDR3 sequence (DNA): TGTGCCAGCAGCGCAAAACTAGCGAATGAGCAGTTCTTC. Protein: CASSAKLANEQFF.

V and J are TRBV4-1 and TRBJ2-4; the match to TRBD2 covers 8 bases. Per germline, CDR1 MGHRA and CDR2 YSYEKL. With V trimmed by 4 bases and J by 6 bases, 8 bases remained unmatched. The CDR3 is made up of 15 amino acids. The CDR3 nucleotides are TGCGCCAGCAGCCCCTTGACGGGAGGGGGAAACATTCAGTACTTC. Translating gives CASSPLTGGGNIQYF.

The CDR3 spells CASSLVPNVGYTF. CDR3 DNA: TGTGCCAGCAGTTTAGTCCCTAACGTTGGCTACACCTTC. The chain recombines TRBV12-3 or TRBV12-4 with TRBJ1-2; D is uncertain. V shed 1 base and J shed 7 bases, with 10 bases lying between them. This CDR3 is built from 13 residues.

V is TRBV24-1 and J is TRBJ2-1, with 7 bases that match TRBD1. The V and J ends lost 0 bases and 15 bases, in that order; junction bases with no gene match: 7. This CDR3 is 13 amino acids long. Germline V gene data show CDR1 as KGHDR and CDR2 as SFDVKD. The CDR3 sequence: CATSDLPTGQRFF. The CDR3 DNA sequence: TGTGCCACCAGTGATTTGCCGACAGGGCAGCGGTTCTTC.

The rearrangement joins TRBV20-1 to TRBJ2-5; 7 bases align to TRBD1. V dropped 0 bases and J dropped 0; count of bases not matched to a gene: 10. Germline values: CDR1 DFQATT, CDR2 SNEGSKA (reference sequence). The CDR3 loop spans 17 amino acids. CDR3 loop: CSARDWRTGANQETQYF. The CDR3 DNA follows: TGCAGTGCTAGAGATTGGCGGACAGGCGCGAACCAAGAGACCCAGTACTTC.

The CDR3 region is CASGPGGENSVQFF. As DNA, the CDR3 is TGTGCTAGTGGTCCCGGCGGGGAAAACTCCGTCCAATTCTTT. The genes are TRBV12-5 and TRBJ1-1; D remains ambiguous. The CDR3 has 14 residues. V was cut by 5 bases and J by 14 bases, with 24 bases left in between. Germline-derived CDR1 and CDR2 are LGHNT and FRNRAP.